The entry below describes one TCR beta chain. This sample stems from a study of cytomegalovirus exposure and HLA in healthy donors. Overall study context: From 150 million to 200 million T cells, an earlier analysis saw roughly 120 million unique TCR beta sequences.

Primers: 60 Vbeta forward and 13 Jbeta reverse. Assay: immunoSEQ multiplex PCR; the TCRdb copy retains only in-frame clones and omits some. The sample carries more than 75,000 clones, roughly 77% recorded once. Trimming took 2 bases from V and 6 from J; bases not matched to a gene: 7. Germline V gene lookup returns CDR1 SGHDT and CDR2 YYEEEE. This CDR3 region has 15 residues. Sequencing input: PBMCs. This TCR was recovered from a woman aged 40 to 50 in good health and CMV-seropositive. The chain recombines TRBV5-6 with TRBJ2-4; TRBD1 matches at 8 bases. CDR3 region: CASSLGRGPPNIQYF. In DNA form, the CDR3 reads TGTGCCAGCAGCTTAGGCAGGGGGCCGCCAAACATTCAGTACTTC.